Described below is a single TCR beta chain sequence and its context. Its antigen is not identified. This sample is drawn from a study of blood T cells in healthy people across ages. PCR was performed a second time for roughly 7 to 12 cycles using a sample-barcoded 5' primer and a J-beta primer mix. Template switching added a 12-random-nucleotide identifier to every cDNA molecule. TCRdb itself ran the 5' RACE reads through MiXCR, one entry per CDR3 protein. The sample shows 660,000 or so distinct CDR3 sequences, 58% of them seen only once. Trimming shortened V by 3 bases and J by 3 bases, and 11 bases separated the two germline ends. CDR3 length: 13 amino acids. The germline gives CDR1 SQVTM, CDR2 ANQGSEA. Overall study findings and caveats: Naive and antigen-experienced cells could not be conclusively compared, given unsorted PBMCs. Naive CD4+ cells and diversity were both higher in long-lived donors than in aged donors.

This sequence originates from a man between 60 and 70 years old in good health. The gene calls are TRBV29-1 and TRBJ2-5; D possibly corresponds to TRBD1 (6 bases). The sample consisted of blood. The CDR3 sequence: CSVEAKGEETQYF. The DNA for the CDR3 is TGCAGCGTTGAGGCAAAGGGGGAAGAGACCCAGTACTTC. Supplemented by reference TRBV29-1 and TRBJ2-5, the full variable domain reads SAVISQKPSRDICQRGTSLTIQCQVDSQVTMMFWYRQQPGQSLTLIATANQGSEATYESGFVIDKFPISRPNLTFSTLTVSNMSPEDSSIYLCSVEAKGEETQYFGPGTRLLVL.